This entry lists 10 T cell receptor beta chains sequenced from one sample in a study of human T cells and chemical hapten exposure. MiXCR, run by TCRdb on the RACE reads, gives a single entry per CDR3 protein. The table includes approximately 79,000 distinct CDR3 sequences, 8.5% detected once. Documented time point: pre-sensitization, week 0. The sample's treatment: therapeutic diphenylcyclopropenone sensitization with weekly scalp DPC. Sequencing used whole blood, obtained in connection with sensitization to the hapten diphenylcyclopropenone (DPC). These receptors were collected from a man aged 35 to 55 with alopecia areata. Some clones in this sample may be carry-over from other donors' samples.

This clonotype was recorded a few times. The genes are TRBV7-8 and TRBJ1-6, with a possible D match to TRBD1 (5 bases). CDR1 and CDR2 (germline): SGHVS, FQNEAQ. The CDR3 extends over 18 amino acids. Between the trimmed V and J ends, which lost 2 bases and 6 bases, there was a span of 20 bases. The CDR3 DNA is TGTGCCAGCAGCTTAAGCCCACAGGCGGGCCTGCTTAATTCACCCCTCCACTTT. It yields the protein CASSLSPQAGLLNSPLHF.

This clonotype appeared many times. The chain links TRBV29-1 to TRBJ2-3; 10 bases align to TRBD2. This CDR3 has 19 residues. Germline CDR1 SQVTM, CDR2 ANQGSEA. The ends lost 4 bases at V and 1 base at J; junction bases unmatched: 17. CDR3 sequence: CSVVARLAGETARTDTQYF. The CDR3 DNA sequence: TGCAGCGTTGTCGCACGGCTAGCGGGAGAAACAGCACGCACAGATACGCAGTATTTT.

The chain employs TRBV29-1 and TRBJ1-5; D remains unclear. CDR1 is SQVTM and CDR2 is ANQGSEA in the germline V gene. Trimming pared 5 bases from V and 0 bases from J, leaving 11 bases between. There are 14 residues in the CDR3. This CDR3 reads CSVQDRASNQPQHF. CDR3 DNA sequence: TGCAGCGTTCAGGATAGGGCTAGCAATCAGCCCCAGCATTTT.

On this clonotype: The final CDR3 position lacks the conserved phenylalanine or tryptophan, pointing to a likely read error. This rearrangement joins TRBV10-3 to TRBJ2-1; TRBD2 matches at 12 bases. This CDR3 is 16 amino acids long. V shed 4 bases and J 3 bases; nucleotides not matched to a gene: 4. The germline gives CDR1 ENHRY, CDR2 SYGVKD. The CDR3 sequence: CAISGPLAGGYNEQFS. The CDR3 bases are TGTGCCATCAGTGGCCCACTAGCGGGAGGCTACAATGAGCAGTTCTCC.

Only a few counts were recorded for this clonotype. The CDR3 sequence: CASSVAGGTRETQYF. The DNA for the CDR3 is TGTGCCAGCAGCGTAGCTGGTGGGACGAGGGAGACCCAGTACTTC. The rearrangement links TRBV9 to TRBJ2-5, with D possibly called TRBD1 or TRBD2 (5 bases each). The germline CDR1 and CDR2 sequences are SGDLS and YYNGEE. V lost 0 bases, J lost 5 bases, and 14 bases lay in between. The CDR3 covers 15 residues.

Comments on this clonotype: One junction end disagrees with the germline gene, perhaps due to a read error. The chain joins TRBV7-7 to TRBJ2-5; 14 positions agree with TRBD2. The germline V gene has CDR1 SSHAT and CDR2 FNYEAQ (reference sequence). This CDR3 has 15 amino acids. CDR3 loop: CASSLGTSGSETQYF. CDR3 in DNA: TGTGCTAGCAGCTTAGGGACTAGCGGGAGCGAGACCCAGTACTTC.

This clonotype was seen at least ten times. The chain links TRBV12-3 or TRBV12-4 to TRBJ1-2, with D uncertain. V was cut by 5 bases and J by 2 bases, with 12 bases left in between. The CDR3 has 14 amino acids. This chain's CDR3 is CASSPSGRNYGYTF. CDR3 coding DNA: TGTGCCAGCAGTCCATCTGGACGGAACTATGGCTACACCTTC.

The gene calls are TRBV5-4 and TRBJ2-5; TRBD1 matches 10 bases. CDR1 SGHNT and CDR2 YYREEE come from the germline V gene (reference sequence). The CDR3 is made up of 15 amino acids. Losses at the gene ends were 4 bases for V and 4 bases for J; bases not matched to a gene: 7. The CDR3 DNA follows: TGTGCCAGCAGCCCGTGGGGACAGGGGCGAGAGACCCAGTACTTC. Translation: CASSPWGQGRETQYF.

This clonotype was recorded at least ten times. CDR3 residues: CASSLGGQGMAEAFF. The DNA for the CDR3 is TGTGCCAGCAGCCTCGGGGGACAGGGCATGGCTGAAGCTTTCTTT. The genes are TRBV4-2 and TRBJ1-1; 9 bases align to TRBD1. V shed 4 bases, J shed 6 bases, and the junction held 9 bases outside the gene matches. The CDR3 length is 15 residues. Germline CDR1 LGHNA, CDR2 YNFKEQ.

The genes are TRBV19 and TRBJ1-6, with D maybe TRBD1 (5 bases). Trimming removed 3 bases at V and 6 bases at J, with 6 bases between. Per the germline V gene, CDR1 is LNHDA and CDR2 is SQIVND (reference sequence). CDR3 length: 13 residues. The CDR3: CASSIDSNSPLHF. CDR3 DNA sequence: TGTGCCAGTAGTATTGACAGTAATTCACCCCTCCACTTT.